This T cell receptor beta chain emerged from a study of STAT3 mutations in large granular lymphocyte leukemia (dated by TCRdb to between 2018 and 2021). Regarding the study in general: About half of the T-LGLL patients who underwent longitudinal sequencing carried canonical activating STAT3 mutations. From an initial cohort of 207 LGL patients, 20 or so representative T-LGLL cases were picked for longitudinal TCRbeta and STAT3 sequencing. On average, sequencing was done at around 4 time points per patient, with the number of samplings ranging from 2 to 8. As controls within the study, a couple of patients with natural killer LGL leukemia were also sequenced longitudinally. Over half of the T-LGLL patients were given one or more immunosuppressive therapy regimens, and approximately 37% of the treated patients had a hematologic response. Serial deep sequencing of TCRbeta CDR3 and STAT3 was performed in patients with T-cell large granular lymphocyte leukemia to reconstruct clonal hierarchy and dynamics.

As to this clone: Its antigen remains unidentified. The sample holds no much larger clone one base away, and base qualities are not on file.

On the study overall, not on this receptor specifically: In several patients, dominant TCR clone burden exceeded STAT3 mutant burden, suggesting STAT3 mutation arose secondarily within a pre-expanded clone. Because no samples were available when a clone first appeared, clonal expansion was inferred from samplings taken at other points. In 6 of 18 patients, TCR clonotype switching occurred after therapy, and every newly emerging clone was STAT3 wild type. Variable intervals between samplings and differing treatment regimens complicated linking therapy response to changes in TCR clonal burden. Since codominant clonotypes persisted in some patients, a small but highly pathogenic clone may have gone undetected. At least one immunodominant TCRbeta clonotype was identified in every T-LGLL patient, and multiple immunodominant subclonotypes were identified in about half of the T-LGLL patients.

DNA was extracted from blood mononuclear cells, and the same DNA was used for both TCR and STAT3 sequencing. An Illumina MiSeq was used to sequence the TCRbeta libraries, yielding an average of about 40,000 productive templates per sample. Using multiplex PCR amplification, the immunoSEQ assay generated the TCRbeta CDR3 libraries. The source study handled its data this way. Repertoire diversity was calculated as previously defined, with values near 0 taken to indicate extremely monoclonal samples. TCRdb stores this immuneACCESS table with in-frame sequences only. Part of the clones is absent; in the studies checked, under half of the shortfall reflects unresolved V genes, and no reason is known for the rest. From that table come the V and J calls and clone size; the DNA was used to work out D and trimming. The sample contains about 15,000 clones, roughly 81% of them found a single time. The ten largest clones represent around 9% of the sample.

Inclusive of the bounding cysteine and phenylalanine, the CDR3 is 12 residues long. The read is trimmed to its CDR3 DNA, 36 bases read in frame from base 1. Trimming takes 4 bases from V and 2 bases from J, and the germline ends sit 7 bases apart. Taken from the germline V gene, the CDR1 and CDR2 loops are SGHRS and YFSETQ. The sequenced sample consisted of peripheral blood mononuclear cells. This receptor was identified in a man over 45 with T-cell large granular lymphocyte leukemia. Some clones in this sample may be carry-over from other donors' samples. The age is the age at diagnosis. The V gene is TRBV5-1 and the J gene is TRBJ2-7; no confident D gene assignment can be made. The CDR3 protein: CASSIDPYEQYF. The DNA sequence is as follows: TGCGCCAGCAGCATTGACCCCTACGAGCAGTACTTC.